The rows below give T cell receptor beta chains drawn from one sample of a study of T cell responses to AZD1222 COVID-19 vaccine. This table comes from immunoSEQ multiplex PCR, and its TCRdb copy is limited to in-frame clones, with some not included. Here the sample spans 80,000 to 100,000 clones, around 90% being singletons. The source material was peripheral blood, sampled on day 0 of MenACWY control vaccination. The receptors originated from an adult in good health. CDR3s include the opening cysteine and the closing phenylalanine or tryptophan. A D gene is named only where the DNA matches it firmly. Clone size appears in some rows only: once, few, many, or a class for an expanded clone.

size	J	V	D	DNA	CDR3
NA	TRBJ2-5	TRBV30	TRBD1	TGTGCCTGGAGTGCTTATGGACAGGTCCTAGAGACCCCAAGGAAGACCCAGTACTTC	CAWSAYGQVLETPRKTQYF
NA	TRBJ2-7	TRBV28	TRBD2	TGTGCCAGCAGTTTATACGGGGGGGCTCGCTACGAGCAGTACTTC	CASSLYGGARYEQYF
NA	TRBJ1-5	TRBV7-9	NA	TGTGCCAGCAGCCTGGGCGACAGCCAAAATCAGCCCCAGCATTTT	CASSLGDSQNQPQHF
once	TRBJ1-1	TRBV14	TRBD1	TGTGCCAGCAGCTATGACAGGGGTCGGGCTGAAGCTTTCTTT	CASSYDRGRAEAFF
once	TRBJ2-7	TRBV6-1	NA	TGTGCCAGCAGTGAATCAAGTTCCTACGAGCAGTACTTC	CASSESSSYEQYF
NA	TRBJ2-3	TRBV7-8	TRBD2	TGTGCCAGCAGCTTAGCGGGGGGGGTTACAGATACGCAGTATTTT	CASSLAGGVTDTQYF
NA	TRBJ2-1	TRBV19	TRBD2	TGTGCCAGTAGTAAACTAGCGGGGGGGCTGGGTGAGCAGTTCTTC	CASSKLAGGLGEQFF
NA	TRBJ2-1	TRBV18	NA	TGTGCCAGCTCGGGGCCTTACAATGAGCAGTTCTTC	CASSGPYNEQFF
NA	TRBJ2-3	TRBV28	NA	TGTGCCAGCAGAATTAGCGTAGATACGCAGTATTTT	CASRISVDTQYF
NA	TRBJ2-3	TRBV5-1	NA	TGCGCCAGCAGCCTGGGGGGGCTGGGGGATACGCAGTATTTT	CASSLGGLGDTQYF
NA	TRBJ2-3	TRBV7-2	TRBD1	TGTGCCAGCAGCTTAGCGGGACAGGGTTCAGATACGCAGTATTTT	CASSLAGQGSDTQYF
NA	TRBJ2-7	TRBV5-6	NA	TGTGCCAGCAGCCCAGAACAGGGATCCTACGAGCAGTACTTC	CASSPEQGSYEQYF
NA	TRBJ2-7	TRBV2	NA	TGTGCCAGCACCCTAGACGGGTACTCCTACGAGCAGTACTTC	CASTLDGYSYEQYF
NA	TRBJ1-1	TRBV7-9	NA	TGTGCCAGCAGCTTACAGGGGCTGAACACTGAAGCTTTCTTT	CASSLQGLNTEAFF
NA	TRBJ1-5	TRBV3-1/TRBV3-2	NA	TGTGCCAGCAGCCAAGATAGCGGTCAGCCCCAGCATTTT	CASSQDSGQPQHF
NA	TRBJ2-7	TRBV30	NA	TGTGCCTGGAGTCCGGGCCAGGGGTCCCACGAGCAGTACTTC	CAWSPGQGSHEQYF
medium-sized	TRBJ1-1	TRBV6-5	NA	TGTGCCAGCAGTATCGGGCTTGAAGCTTTCTTT	CASSIGLEAFF
NA	TRBJ1-1	TRBV5-1	NA	TGCGCCAGCAGCTTGGGGGAGAACACTGAAGCTTTCTTT	CASSLGENTEAFF
NA	TRBJ1-5	TRBV28	NA	TGTGCCAGCAGTACGGCCCGCCCCCAGCATTTT	CASSTARPQHF
NA	TRBJ1-1	TRBV7-9	NA	TGTGCCAGCAGTACAGAATCCAACGGTGAAGCTTTCTTT	CASSTESNGEAFF
few	TRBJ1-1	TRBV20-1	TRBD1	TGCAGTGCTAGTGGGGACAGGAAGAACACTGAAGCTTTCTTT	CSASGDRKNTEAFF
NA	TRBJ1-2	TRBV3-1/TRBV3-2	NA	TGTGCCAGCACCCAGAGTAACTATGGCTACACCTTC	CASTQSNYGYTF
NA	TRBJ1-1	TRBV9	NA	TGTGCCAGCAGCGTAGGGGCGGGAGCCGCGAACACTGAAGCTTTCTTT	CASSVGAGAANTEAFF
NA	TRBJ1-6	TRBV2	NA	TGTGCCAGCAGTGAACAATGGGACACAAGGGTTTCACCCCTCCACTTT	CASSEQWDTRVSPLHF
NA	TRBJ1-2	TRBV19	NA	TGTGCCAGTAGTCCCGATCGAGGCTTCCTAGGCTACACCTTC	CASSPDRGFLGYTF
NA	TRBJ1-3	TRBV9	NA	TGTGCCAGCAGCGTAGAGATGGCAGGGCGGCCTGGAAACACCATATATTTT	CASSVEMAGRPGNTIYF
once	TRBJ1-5	TRBV28	NA	TGTGCCAGCAGTTTATTAAAGAGAGTGAATCAGCCCCAGCATTTT	CASSLLKRVNQPQHF
NA	TRBJ2-5	TRBV3-1/TRBV3-2	NA	TGTGCCAGCAGTCAAGGTCACGTCCAAGAGACCCAGTACTTC	CASSQGHVQETQYF
NA	TRBJ2-5	TRBV5-4	NA	TGTGCCAGCAGCCGATTGGGGCCACAAGAGACCCAGTACTTC	CASSRLGPQETQYF
once	TRBJ2-7	TRBV5-1	NA	TGCGCCAGCAGCCTCGTAGGGGGGGCGCTGGCCGAGCAGTACTTC	CASSLVGGALAEQYF
NA	TRBJ1-4	TRBV29-1	TRBD1	TGCAGCGGCAAGACAGGGGGAGGCGAAAAACTGTTTTTT	CSGKTGGGEKLFF
NA	TRBJ1-5	TRBV25-1	NA	TGTGCCAGCAGTCCGGTACAAGTCCGGCAGCCCCAGCATTTT	CASSPVQVRQPQHF
NA	TRBJ2-3	TRBV5-1	NA	TGCGCCAGCAGCTCATCTGGGAGCACAGATACGCAGTATTTT	CASSSSGSTDTQYF
NA	TRBJ1-5	TRBV18	NA	TGTGCCAGCACTAGAGGGCCCAATAGCAATCAGCCCCAGCATTTT	CASTRGPNSNQPQHF
once	TRBJ2-7	TRBV7-2	TRBD2	TGTGCCAGCAGCTTAGGGAGCGGGGGGATCTCCTACGAGCAGTACTTC	CASSLGSGGISYEQYF
NA	TRBJ1-3	TRBV7-9	NA	TGTGCCAGCAGCTTACTCGGCTCTGGAAACACCATATATTTT	CASSLLGSGNTIYF
NA	TRBJ2-1	TRBV5-1	NA	TGCGCCAGCAGCTTGGACAGCGGCACCAAACACAATGAGCAGTTCTTC	CASSLDSGTKHNEQFF
once	TRBJ2-3	TRBV7-2	NA	TGTGCCAGCAGTTCGATGGGAGATACGCAGTATTTT	CASSSMGDTQYF
NA	TRBJ2-1	TRBV19	NA	TGTGCCAGTAGTATAGAGAGTGAGCAGTTCTTC	CASSIESEQFF
NA	TRBJ2-1	TRBV5-1	NA	TGCGCCAGCAGCTTTACAGGGAGTGAGCAGTTCTTC	CASSFTGSEQFF
NA	TRBJ1-2	TRBV12-5	TRBD1	TGTGCTAGTGGTTTGGGGGACAGATCGAACTATGGCTACACCTTC	CASGLGDRSNYGYTF
NA	TRBJ1-2	TRBV14	NA	TGTGCCAGCAGCCCCCGGGGGGTTGACTATGGCTACACCTTC	CASSPRGVDYGYTF
NA	TRBJ1-1	TRBV19	NA	TGTGCCAGTAGTATAGCGGGCGCGAGCACTGAAGCTTTCTTT	CASSIAGASTEAFF
NA	TRBJ2-2	TRBV12-5	NA	TGTGCTAGTGGTTTCTTATTATCAGGAACAGGGTCGTCTCCGAACACCGGGGAGCTGTTTTTT	CASGFLLSGTGSSPNTGELFF
NA	TRBJ2-3	TRBV19	TRBD1	TGTGCCAGTAGTACGGACAGGGAAGATACGCAGTATTTT	CASSTDREDTQYF
NA	TRBJ2-7	TRBV2	TRBD1	TGTGCCAGCAGTGGACAGGGGGAGGGCGAGCAGTACTTC	CASSGQGEGEQYF
NA	TRBJ1-1	TRBV6-1	NA	TGTGCCAGCAGTGAAACGGCGGTCTCAGAAGCTTTCTTT	CASSETAVSEAFF
NA	TRBJ1-2	TRBV16	NA	TGTGCCAGCAGCCACTATACAGAGGGCTATGGCTACACCTTC	CASSHYTEGYGYTF
NA	TRBJ1-6	TRBV7-9	NA	TGTGCCAGCAGCCTTGGCCGGGGAAATAATTCACCCCTCCACTTT	CASSLGRGNNSPLHF
NA	TRBJ1-2	TRBV27	TRBD1	TGTGCCAGCAGTATCGGGACAGGGGCTGGCTACACCTTC	CASSIGTGAGYTF
NA	TRBJ1-1	TRBV6-2/TRBV6-3	TRBD1	TGTGCCAGCAGCACACAGGGGGCGAATCGAAACACTGAAGCTTTCTTT	CASSTQGANRNTEAFF
NA	TRBJ2-3	TRBV12-3/TRBV12-4	NA	TGTGCCAGCAGTTTAGACTCCGATACGCAGTATTTT	CASSLDSDTQYF
NA	TRBJ1-2	TRBV7-2	NA	TGTGCCAGCAGCACGCGGCCCTCCAACTACACCTTC	CASSTRPSNYTF
NA	TRBJ1-2	TRBV30	TRBD1	TGTGCCTGGAGTGCCCCCCAGGGGGCAAGATATGGCTACACCTTC	CAWSAPQGARYGYTF
NA	TRBJ2-7	TRBV15	NA	TGTGCCACCAGCAGACAAGCGGGACAGGCCAAAGTCTACGAGCAGTACTTC	CATSRQAGQAKVYEQYF
NA	TRBJ1-5	TRBV2	NA	TGTGCCAGCAGTGACTACGGCAATCAGCCCCAGCATTTT	CASSDYGNQPQHF
NA	TRBJ1-2	TRBV2	NA	TGTGCCAGCAGTGAAGCATCAGGGAGTTATGGCTACACCTTC	CASSEASGSYGYTF
NA	TRBJ1-2	TRBV4-3	TRBD1	TGCGCCAGCAGCCAAGGGACAGGGTCTGACTATGGCTACACCTTC	CASSQGTGSDYGYTF
NA	TRBJ2-7	TRBV19	NA	TGTGCCAGTAGTCCGGGAACCCCCTACGAGCAGTACTTC	CASSPGTPYEQYF
NA	TRBJ2-7	TRBV6-6	TRBD1	TGTGCCAGCAGTGAGACAGGGGTTCTCTACGAGCAGTACTTC	CASSETGVLYEQYF